The 14 T cell receptor beta chains listed next were all sequenced from one sample in a study of cytomegalovirus exposure and HLA in healthy donors. In the PCR, 60 Vbeta and 13 Jbeta primers were used. Assay: immunoSEQ multiplex PCR; the TCRdb copy retains only in-frame clones and omits some. The sample carries approximately 280,000 clones, just over 85% recorded once. Sequencing was carried out using PBMCs. These receptors were collected from a middle-aged man in good health and CMV-seropositive.

The rearrangement uses TRBV19 and TRBJ2-7, with 9 bases lining up with TRBD2. V lost 3 bases to trimming and J lost 4 bases; unmatched junction nucleotides: 4. This CDR3 contains 14 residues. Looked up from germline, CDR1 is LNHDA and CDR2 is SQIVND (reference sequence). Written as DNA, the CDR3 is TGTGCCAGTAGTATGGCGGGAGGGTTTTACGAGCAGTACTTC. As protein: CASSMAGGFYEQYF.

The chain carries TRBV4-3 and TRBJ2-1; tentative D call: TRBD2 (6 bases). CDR3 length: 15 residues. Between the trimmed V and J ends, which lost 0 bases and 8 bases, there was a span of 14 bases. Germline lookup yields CDR1 LGHNA and CDR2 YSLEER. The CDR3 sequence is CASSQEVLAMHEQFF. The CDR3 DNA sequence: TGCGCCAGCAGCCAAGAGGTCCTAGCGATGCATGAGCAGTTCTTC.

The chain links TRBV11-2 to TRBJ2-1; D not resolved. The CDR3 is 14 residues long. The V and J ends lost 4 bases and 8 bases respectively, with 15 bases between them. The germline CDR1 and CDR2 sequences are SGHAT and FQNNGV. This CDR3 reads CASSSSRPTHEQFF. The CDR3, as DNA: TGTGCCAGCAGCTCGTCCAGGCCCACCCATGAGCAGTTCTTC.

This clone appeared a single time. The CDR3 DNA follows: TGTGCCAGCAGTTTCGTGGGACATGCATTCACAGATACGCAGTATTTT. This gives the protein CASSFVGHAFTDTQYF. The rearrangement links TRBV28 to TRBJ2-3, with D maybe TRBD1 (6 bases). Trimming removed 3 bases at V and 2 bases at J, with 15 bases between. Germline assignment: CDR1 MDHEN and CDR2 SYDVKM. The CDR3 contains 16 residues.

This CDR3 reads CASSSRYEQYF. The CDR3 bases are TGTGCCAGCAGCTCCCGCTACGAGCAGTACTTC. The chain couples TRBV7-9 to TRBJ2-7; no definite D call. The CDR3 is 11 amino acids. The V end lost 4 bases, the J end lost 3 bases, and 4 bases lay between the germline ends. Germline V gives CDR1 SEHNR, CDR2 FQNEAQ (reference sequence).

This clone showed up just a few times. The rearrangement links TRBV2 to TRBJ2-7; no reliable D call. Germline assignment: CDR1 SNHLY and CDR2 FYNNEI. The V gene lost 7 bases and the J gene lost 0 bases, with 7 bases spanning the gap. The CDR3 totals 12 residues. CDR3 in DNA: TGTGCCAGCAAGCGAAACTCCTACGAGCAGTACTTC. The encoded protein is CASKRNSYEQYF.

This rearrangement joins TRBV28 to TRBJ1-1; TRBD1 matches 7 bases. CDR3 size: 18 residues. Unmatched junction bases numbered 16, after V lost 3 bases and J lost 3 bases. Germline-derived CDR1 and CDR2 are MDHEN and SYDVKM. The CDR3 nucleotides are TGTGCCAGCAGTTTGATTTTGTCGTTGGACAGGCCCGACACTGAAGCTTTCTTT. This encodes CASSLILSLDRPDTEAFF.

The chain carries TRBV5-1 and TRBJ2-3, with 9 bases matching TRBD2. J lost 5 bases, V lost 4 bases, and 23 bases had no gene match. The CDR3 covers 20 residues. Germline V gene lookup returns CDR1 SGHRS and CDR2 YFSETQ. CDR3 protein: CASSPPGEPSRTSDLDTQYF. The CDR3 coding sequence is TGCGCCAGCAGCCCCCCGGGGGAACCGTCCCGGACTAGCGATTTAGATACGCAGTATTTT.

The genes are TRBV5-6 and TRBJ2-2; TRBD1 agrees at 11 bases. V was clipped by 3 bases and J by 6 bases; unmatched bases: 7. The CDR3 consists of 16 residues. Per germline, CDR1 SGHDT and CDR2 YYEEEE. CDR3 region: CASSWDRGVMAGELFF. CDR3 DNA: TGTGCCAGCAGCTGGGACAGGGGGGTAATGGCCGGGGAGCTGTTTTTT. The full variable domain, completed using reference TRBV5-6 and TRBJ2-2, is DAGVTQSPTHLIKTRGQQVTLRCSPKSGHDTVSWYQQALGQGPQFIFQYYEEEERQRGNFPDRFSGHQFPNYSSELNVNALLLGDSALYLCASSWDRGVMAGELFFGEGSRLTVL.

The rearrangement links TRBV4-1 to TRBJ2-7; tentative D call: TRBD1 (6 bases). Germline lookup yields CDR1 MGHRA and CDR2 YSYEKL. The CDR3 is 18 amino acids. V was clipped by 0 bases and J by 2 bases, with 20 bases between them. CDR3 nucleotide sequence: TGCGCCAGCAGCCAAGATGCCCCTGCCCGACAGGCCCCCTACGAGCAGTACTTC. It yields the protein CASSQDAPARQAPYEQYF.

The chain recombines TRBV7-9 with TRBJ1-1; 8 bases line up with TRBD1. CDR3 length: 14 amino acids. From germline, CDR1 is SEHNR and CDR2 FQNEAQ (reference sequence). Trimming at V came to 5 bases and at J to 6 bases, leaving 8 bases not matched to a gene. The CDR3 is CASSPPDRVAEAFF. As DNA, the CDR3 is TGTGCCAGCAGCCCGCCGGACAGGGTGGCTGAAGCTTTCTTT.

This chain connects TRBV7-3 to TRBJ1-1, with D perhaps TRBD1 (5 bases). The CDR3 sequence is 16 residues long. The germline gives CDR1 SGHTA, CDR2 FQGTGA. V was pared by 4 bases and J by 4 bases, with 19 bases between. CDR3 amino acids: CASSSGYGGEGTEAFF. The CDR3 DNA reads as TGTGCCAGCAGCTCAGGGTATGGGGGGGAAGGCACTGAAGCTTTCTTT.

The chain couples TRBV7-2 to TRBJ2-2; D possibly corresponds to TRBD1 (5 bases). Trimming left V 1 base short and J 0 bases short, with 12 bases between. Germline V gene sequence: CDR1 SGHTA, CDR2 FQGNSA. This CDR3 comprises 17 residues. CDR3 loop: CASSLVAAGPNTGELFF. DNA for the CDR3: TGTGCCAGCAGCTTAGTGGCGGCAGGGCCGAACACCGGGGAGCTGTTTTTT.

The chain couples TRBV6-5 to TRBJ2-2; 8 bases fit TRBD1. V dropped 7 bases and J dropped 3; count of bases not matched to a gene: 4. This CDR3 contains 14 residues. Per germline, CDR1 MNHEY and CDR2 SVGAGI. The CDR3 DNA sequence: TGTGCCAGCACCGACAGGGGCCACACCGGGGAGCTGTTTTTT. This codes for CASTDRGHTGELFF.